This T cell receptor beta chain came from a study of T-cell memory formation after mild COVID-19. Study context: Most TCR clusters belonged to a single donor. Study-level results: The main location of contracting CD4+ clones was CM and EM, and that of contracting CD8+ clones was EMRA. Prior to infection, memory already included some responding clones, suggesting cross-reactive memory joined. Clones shrinking between day 15 and 85 showed a balanced CD4/CD8 split, and those that grew later tilted toward CD4+.

This clonotype occurred a few times. What it recognizes is unknown. TCRdb fed the 5' RACE reads into MiXCR, producing one record per CDR3 protein. The sample contains approximately 390,000 distinct CDR3 sequences, 15% to 20% of which appear only once. The sample comprised PBMCs or a T cell subset sorted from them (not recorded which). The clonotype was recovered from a man aged 18 to 30 who had mild COVID-19 (a few samples of this study predate the infection). Cell type and time point are not known.

CDR3 amino acids: CASSFSGQGAGELFF. Written as DNA, the CDR3 is TGTGCCAGCAGTTTTTCTGGACAGGGCGCCGGGGAGCTGTTTTTT. V gene TRBV28 combines with J gene TRBJ2-2; 8 positions agree with TRBD1. Germline-derived CDR1 and CDR2 are MDHEN and SYDVKM. The junction had 6 bases not matched to a gene; V was cut back by 3 bases and J by 6 bases. This CDR3 contains 15 residues.